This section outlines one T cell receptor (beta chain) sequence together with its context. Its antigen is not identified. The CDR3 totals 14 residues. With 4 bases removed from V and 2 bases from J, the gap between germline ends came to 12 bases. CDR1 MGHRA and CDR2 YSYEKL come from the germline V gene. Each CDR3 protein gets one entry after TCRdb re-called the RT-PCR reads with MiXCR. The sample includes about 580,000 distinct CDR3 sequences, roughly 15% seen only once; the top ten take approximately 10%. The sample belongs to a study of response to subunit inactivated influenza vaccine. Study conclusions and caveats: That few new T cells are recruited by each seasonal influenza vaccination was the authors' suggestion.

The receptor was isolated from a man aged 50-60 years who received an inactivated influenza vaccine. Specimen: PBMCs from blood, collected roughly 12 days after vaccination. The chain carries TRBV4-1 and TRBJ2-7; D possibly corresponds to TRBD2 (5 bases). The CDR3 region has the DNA TGCGCCAGCAGCCCGTCGGGGTTTGCCTACGAGCAGTACTTC. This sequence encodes CASSPSGFAYEQYF.